The 11 T cell receptor beta chains below all came from one sample that was sequenced in a study of cytomegalovirus exposure and HLA in healthy donors (dated by TCRdb to the late 2010s). Libraries came from the immunoSEQ multiplex PCR assay. For the multiplex PCR, a mixture combining 60 forward primers for TCR Vbeta segments and 13 reverse primers for TCR Jbeta segments was used. TCRdb stores this immuneACCESS table with in-frame sequences only. Part of the clones is absent; in the studies checked, under half of the shortfall reflects unresolved V genes, and no reason is known for the rest. This sample lists roughly 74,000 clones; about 78% were detected once. The top ten clonotypes cover roughly 1.5% of the sample. Sequencing input: PBMCs. The receptors originated from a man in his forties or fifties in good health and CMV-seronegative.

The chain carries TRBV5-4 and TRBJ2-1; no firm D call. The ends were cut back, 0 bases at V and 0 bases at J, with 10 bases in the middle. There are 16 residues in the CDR3. CDR1 SGHNT and CDR2 YYREEE come from the germline V gene (reference sequence). The CDR3 spells CASSLAGEFSYNEQFF. The CDR3 bases are TGTGCCAGCAGCTTGGCCGGAGAGTTCTCCTACAATGAGCAGTTCTTC.

This sequence joins TRBV6-1 and TRBJ2-4, with 10 nucleotides matching TRBD2. Germline V gene data show CDR1 as MNHNS and CDR2 as SASEGT. With V trimmed by 2 bases and J by 7 bases, 8 bases remained unmatched. The CDR3 loop spans 16 amino acids. CDR3 nucleotide sequence: TGTGCCAGCAGTGAACAGAGCGGGAGGGCCGTGAACATTCAGTACTTC. This gives the protein CASSEQSGRAVNIQYF.

The chain combines TRBV10-3 with TRBJ2-2; 11 bases are a match to TRBD2. Unmatched junction bases numbered 2, after V lost 4 bases and J lost 4 bases. The CDR3 covers 15 residues. In germline, CDR1 is ENHRY, CDR2 SYGVKD. CDR3 in DNA: TGTGCCATCAGTGGAACTAGCGGGGGCACCGGGGAGCTGTTTTTT. Translated: CAISGTSGGTGELFF.

This clone has just a few counts. The chain couples TRBV15 to TRBJ1-4; D is uncertain. Trimming took 3 bases from V and 5 from J, leaving 13 bases between them. CDR1 is LNHNV and CDR2 is YYDKDF in the germline V gene (reference sequence). There are 15 residues in the CDR3. CDR3 loop: CATSSVARANEKLFF. Here the CDR3 DNA reads TGTGCCACCAGCAGTGTCGCGAGGGCGAATGAAAAACTGTTTTTT.

The chain uses TRBV5-6 and TRBJ2-7; 9 nucleotides align to TRBD2. J was trimmed by 1 base and V by 4 bases; bases with no gene match: 3. The CDR3 runs 14 residues. Per germline, CDR1 SGHDT and CDR2 YYEEEE. Written as DNA, the CDR3 is TGTGCCAGCAGCCCCCTAGCGGGATCCTACGAGCAGTACTTC. Translated, it gives CASSPLAGSYEQYF.

The rearrangement links TRBV2 to TRBJ1-2, with a tentative D call TRBD1 (5 bases). From germline, CDR1 is SNHLY and CDR2 FYNNEI. The V end was cut by 7 bases, the J end by 8 bases, with 14 bases between. CDR3 length equals 12 residues. CDR3 in amino acids: CASKGRGYGYTF. In DNA, the CDR3 is TGTGCCAGCAAGGGTAGGGGATACGGCTACACCTTC.

Remarks on this clone: The junction shows a germline mismatch at one end, possibly a read error. The V gene is TRBV7-7, the J gene TRBJ2-1; 8 bases fit TRBD2. The germline V gene encodes CDR1 SSHAT and CDR2 FNYEAQ (reference sequence). The CDR3 is 14 amino acids. CDR3 coding DNA: TGTGCTAGCAGCCCCGGGGGGGCTTACAATGAGCAGTTCTTC. It specifies CASSPGGAYNEQFF.

This clone has more than one count but fewer than ten. The rearrangement links TRBV4-1 to TRBJ1-2; D may be TRBD1 (6 bases). V lost 4 bases and J lost 4, with 10 bases in between. Germline V gene sequence: CDR1 MGHRA, CDR2 YSYEKL. This CDR3 has 13 residues. As DNA, the CDR3 is TGCGCCAGCAGCCTGGACAGTCGCTATGGCTACACCTTC. As protein: CASSLDSRYGYTF.

This chain links TRBV6-5 with TRBJ1-5, with D unclear. Germline values: CDR1 MNHEY, CDR2 SVGAGI. Between the trimmed V and J ends, which lost 5 bases and 9 bases, there was a span of 8 bases. The CDR3 runs 11 residues. The CDR3 sequence: CASSEDLPQHF. The CDR3 DNA is TGTGCCAGCAGTGAAGACTTGCCCCAGCATTTT.

This chain joins TRBV11-1 and TRBJ2-3; D is possibly TRBD1 (6 bases). CDR1 is SGHAT and CDR2 is FQDESV in the germline V gene (reference sequence). Trimming stripped 5 bases from V and 0 bases from J, with 12 bases between. The CDR3 has 15 residues. The chain's CDR3 is CASSIGTYSTDTQYF. The CDR3 coding sequence is TGTGCCAGCAGCATCGGGACATACAGCACAGATACGCAGTATTTT.

This clone occurred a few times. This chain uses TRBV18 with TRBJ2-3; 9 bases are a match to TRBD1. Germline CDR1 is KGHSH and CDR2 is LQKENI. The CDR3 loop spans 15 amino acids. V was pared by 5 bases and J by 1 base, with 4 bases of the junction left unmatched. The CDR3 DNA reads as TGTGCCAGCTCAGCCCGGGACAGGGGCACAGATACGCAGTATTTT. As protein: CASSARDRGTDTQYF.